In this sample, the clone carrying this TCR beta chain turned up a few times. The antigen remains unidentified. This record comes from a study of cytomegalovirus exposure and HLA in healthy donors. Study outcomes and limitations: The authors listed around 150 TCR beta chains as cytomegalovirus-associated. Available immune exposure information covered CMV serostatus only. As a later analysis showed, several of the most significant clusters appeared to be linked to common viral pathogens. The authors confirmed in vitro that a few CMV-associated chains were specific for CMV antigens.

It was with 60 Vbeta and 13 Jbeta primers that the PCR ran. Some clones are missing from TCRdb's copy, which holds only in-frame ones; the method was immunoSEQ multiplex PCR. Of approximately 130,000 clones detected, around 85% appear once; the ten largest clones hold less than 7%. V shed 7 bases and J shed 3 bases, with 12 bases lying between them. The CDR3 runs to 14 residues. Germline loops: CDR1 ENHRY, CDR2 SYGVKD. Sequenced sample: PBMCs. V usage is TRBV10-3 and J usage is TRBJ2-2, with D possibly being TRBD1 (5 bases). This sequence was found in a woman in her 30s in good health and CMV-seropositive. The CDR3 DNA sequence: TGTGCCATCACAGGGTCGCCGTACACCGGGGAGCTGTTTTTT. Amino acid sequence: CAITGSPYTGELFF.